This T cell receptor (beta chain) stems from a study of identical twins. Trimming removed 1 base from V and 2 bases from J, with 7 bases in between. Germline loops: CDR1 SEHNR, CDR2 FQNEAQ (reference sequence). This CDR3 region has 14 residues. This clonotype was observed a few times. Each CDR3 protein gets one entry after TCRdb re-called the 5' RACE reads with MiXCR. The sample shows over 200,000 distinct CDR3 sequences, roughly a tenth of them seen only once. The receptor's source is a woman between 18 and 29 years old in good health. The sequencing input was memory (CD45RO+) T cells sorted from blood. The V and J genes are TRBV7-9 and TRBJ2-3; perhaps TRBD1 as D (5 bases). CDR3 region: CASSLEGHTDTQYF. CDR3 in DNA: TGTGCCAGCAGCTTAGAGGGGCACACAGATACGCAGTATTTT.